This TCR beta chain is from a study of glioma-infiltrating T cells. Notes on the study in general: Non-neoplastic patients had below-expected tissue-blood divergence, while all gliomas exceeded expectation. CDR3 overlap between tissue and blood was very small.

The CDR3 sequence is 14 residues long. The V gene lost 3 bases and the J gene lost 4 bases, with 12 bases spanning the gap. Germline V CDR1 and CDR2: MNHEY, SMNVEV (reference sequence). The iRepertoire nested amplicon-rescue multiplex PCR amplified TCR alpha and beta CDR3s from RNA. For one-step reverse transcription and amplification, about 90-450 ng of tissue mRNA or PBMC total RNA was used. TCRdb re-derived calls from the multiplex PCR reads in MiXCR, one entry per CDR3 protein. The repertoire holds under 150,000 distinct CDR3 sequences, with around 40% as singletons. In this sample, this clonotype turned up many times. No antigen is known for it.

The chain joins TRBV27 to TRBJ2-5; no reliable D call. This clonotype was sampled from a human donor with low-grade glioma or glioblastoma, undergoing nonglioma brain surgery, or in good health (not recorded which). The specimen sequenced was glioma tissue, nonneoplastic brain tissue, or PBMCs (not recorded which). CDR3 DNA: TGTGCCAGCAGTTTCCACGGCTACGGAGAGACCCAGTACTTC. Translated, it gives CASSFHGYGETQYF.